This TCR beta chain was found in a study of T cell repertoires in cytomegalovirus infection. In the study overall: Based on public TCR beta signatures, there were indications of CMV infection and of a matching HLA type.

Germline trimming cut 6 bases from V and 7 bases from J; bases unmatched to any gene: 9. The CDR3 contains 14 residues. Germline assignment: CDR1 MNHEY and CDR2 SVGEGT. This clonotype occurred many times. Its antigen is not identified. TCRdb reanalysed the reads using MiXCR and keeps one entry per CDR3 protein. Found here are 250,000 or so distinct CDR3 sequences, roughly 9.1% of them singletons; the top ten hold about 14%. General study findings and limits: Individuals carrying CMV plus the relevant HLA were identified by cumulative frequency of public TCR beta families. The ex vivo response was dominated by HLA-C-restricted CMV-specific TCR beta clonotypes.

J is TRBJ2-1 and V is TRBV6-2 or TRBV6-3; 7 bases map to TRBD2. The sequence was obtained from a human donor in good health (CMV status not recorded). Some clones in this sample may be carry-over from other donors' samples. The sequenced sample was PBMCs. The CDR3 DNA is TGTGCCAGCAGGGCTGAGCGGGGCCGGAATGAGCAGTTCTTC. Translated, it gives CASRAERGRNEQFF.